This T cell receptor (beta chain) appears in the sequencing data of a study of sequential checkpoint blockade in melanoma. V was trimmed by 1 base and J by 1 base, leaving 9 bases between them. The CDR3 spans 15 residues. Per germline, CDR1 LNHDA and CDR2 SQIVND (reference sequence). The assay was immunoSEQ multiplex PCR, and TCRdb's table has in-frame clones only and misses some. The profile shows fewer than 40,000 clones, roughly 84% of them singletons. Stated treatment: randomized to nivolumab then ipilimumab (arm A) or the reverse (arm B). No patient had prior DNA-damaging chemotherapy. From thawed PBMCs, live CD3+CD8+ cells negative for CD19 and CD56 were sorted.

The V call is TRBV19, the J call TRBJ2-3; tentatively, D is TRBD1 (5 bases). The sequences come from CD8+ T cells sorted from blood (inferred from file names), collected from a patient given nivolumab and ipilimumab in sequence. The TCR originated in a human donor with melanoma. The CDR3 bases are TGTGCCAGTAGTATAGGGGCCAGGGGCACAGATACGCAGTATTTT. This encodes CASSIGARGTDTQYF.